Following are 3 T cell receptor beta chains from one sample sequenced in a study of blood T cell repertoires in COVID-19. Data came from immunoSEQ multiplex PCR; TCRdb stores just in-frame clones and leaves some out. Of hundreds of thousands of clones in the sample, more than 75% were seen once. Source material: PBMCs or T cells enriched from blood (not recorded which). Source of these receptors: a woman aged 45 to 65 who had recovered from COVID-19.

The gene calls are TRBV19 and TRBJ1-5, with 7 bases fitting TRBD1. CDR1 and CDR2 from the germline V gene are LNHDA and SQIVND (reference sequence). The junction had 11 bases not matched to a gene; V was cut back by 3 bases and J by 6 bases. The CDR3 has 16 amino acids. The CDR3 bases are TGTGCCAGTAGTATCAGGACAGGTGGGTATACTCAGCCCCAGCATTTT. This gives the protein CASSIRTGGYTQPQHF.

V gene TRBV5-4 combines with J gene TRBJ2-3; the match to TRBD2 covers 10 bases. Trimming cost V 4 bases and J 2 bases; bases outside gene matches: 4. Germline-derived CDR1 and CDR2 are SGHNT and YYREEE (reference sequence). CDR3 size: 15 residues. The CDR3 spells CASSRTSGSTDTQYF. As DNA, the CDR3 is TGTGCCAGCAGCCGGACTAGCGGCTCCACAGATACGCAGTATTTT.

V gene TRBV7-6 combines with J gene TRBJ2-3, with 7 bases aligning to TRBD1. This CDR3 has 12 amino acids. CDR1 SGHVS and CDR2 FNYEAQ come from the germline V gene. The V and J ends lost 4 bases and 7 bases, in that order; junction bases with no gene match: 2. This CDR3 reads CASSSGGYTQYF. The CDR3 coding sequence is TGTGCCAGCAGCTCAGGGGGATATACGCAGTATTTT.